The clone carrying this TCR beta chain has a handful of counts. Its antigen is unidentified. The sample belongs to a study of OX40 agonist ivuxolimab in advanced cancers. About the study: Hepatocellular carcinoma, melanoma, renal cell or head and neck cancer was diagnosed in the dose-escalation patients. Earlier treatment with anti-PD-1, anti-PD-L1 or anti-CTLA-4 was permitted, and 35% to 40% had received some.

This table comes from immunoSEQ multiplex PCR, and its TCRdb copy is limited to in-frame clones, with some not included. The table shows fewer than 200,000 clones, with 85% to 95% occurring only once. V was cut by 5 bases and J by 3 bases, with 16 bases left in between. This CDR3 comprises 15 residues. Germline V gene data show CDR1 as SGHTA and CDR2 as FQGNSA. Overall study findings and caveats: The study found among the lowest clonal expansion in partial responders at 0.1-3.0 mg/kg. Certain nonresponding patients likewise had low normalized T-cell clonal expansion.

V is TRBV7-2 and J is TRBJ1-2, with D perhaps matching TRBD1 (5 bases). The sequencing here drew on CD4+ or CD8+ T cells sorted from blood, taken in a trial of the OX40 agonist ivuxolimab. The clonotype originates from an adult with an advanced solid tumor such as melanoma, head and neck, liver or kidney cancer. Here the CDR3 DNA reads TGTGCCAGCAGCCATTATAAAAAAGGGGACTATGGCTACACCTTC. Encoded protein: CASSHYKKGDYGYTF.